These 13 T cell receptor beta chains share one sample of origin, sequenced in a study of T cell repertoires in cytomegalovirus infection. MiXCR, run by TCRdb on the reads, gives a single entry per CDR3 protein. The sample consists of about 500,000 distinct CDR3 sequences, 30% to 35% of them appearing once. These receptors have no known antigen. The starting material was cultured PBMCs, obtained from culture after CMV antigen stimulation. The receptors come from a human donor in good health (CMV status not recorded). Some clones in this sample may be carry-over from other donors' samples.

V is TRBV7-7 and J is TRBJ1-4; no definite D call. Germline CDR1 SSHAT, CDR2 FNYEAQ (reference sequence). Deletions cut 5 bases from V and 3 bases from J, with 13 bases between. The CDR3 sequence is 15 residues long. The CDR3 sequence: CASSPGVSANEKLFF. CDR3 nucleotide sequence: TGTGCCAGCAGCCCGGGTGTTTCGGCTAATGAAAAACTGTTTTTT.

This chain connects TRBV6-6 to TRBJ1-5, with TRBD1 matching over 9 bases. Trimming removed 8 bases from V and 6 bases from J; junction bases left unmatched: 5. The CDR3 is 13 amino acids. Germline V CDR1 and CDR2: MNHNY, SVGAGI (reference sequence). As DNA, the CDR3 is TGTGCCAGCGTGGGACAGGGAGGTCAGCCCCAGCATTTT. Translating it yields CASVGQGGQPQHF.

The CDR3 here is CASIGRTYEQYF. The CDR3, as DNA: TGTGCCAGCATTGGCCGAACCTACGAGCAGTACTTC. The J gene is TRBJ2-7, the V gene TRBV28, with no clear D. CDR3 length equals 12 residues. The V end was cut by 7 bases, the J end by 2 bases, with 9 bases between. Germline V gene lookup returns CDR1 MDHEN and CDR2 SYDVKM.

This clonotype was counted only a few times. This chain links TRBV11-2 with TRBJ2-1; no reliable D call. Germline-derived CDR1 and CDR2 are SGHAT and FQNNGV. Deletions cut 2 bases from V and 1 base from J, with 6 bases between. This CDR3 is 14 amino acids long. DNA for the CDR3: TGTGCCAGCAGCTTACTCGGGTCCTACAATGAGCAGTTCTTC. Encoded protein: CASSLLGSYNEQFF.

The chain has TRBV30 and TRBJ2-3; TRBD2 agrees at 8 bases. Germline V gene data show CDR1 as GTSNPN and CDR2 as SVGIG (reference sequence). This CDR3 spans 13 amino acids. V shed 3 bases, J shed 1 base, and the junction held 0 bases outside the gene matches. CDR3 in DNA: TGTGCCTGGAGGACTAGCGGCACAGATACGCAGTATTTT. Translating it yields CAWRTSGTDTQYF.

The rearrangement links TRBV7-6 to TRBJ2-5; TRBD1 aligns across 7 bases. After removal of 3 bases from V and 3 bases from J, the junction contained 1 base not matched to a gene. Germline values: CDR1 SGHVS, CDR2 FNYEAQ. The CDR3 totals 13 residues. The DNA of the CDR3 is TGTGCCAGCAGCTTCACAGGGGAAGAGACCCAGTACTTC. As protein: CASSFTGEETQYF.

This clonotype was counted many times. This chain connects TRBV7-2 to TRBJ2-7; TRBD2 agrees at 8 bases. Germline values: CDR1 SGHTA, CDR2 FQGNSA. With V trimmed by 2 bases and J by 6 bases, 6 bases remained unmatched. This CDR3 region has 14 residues. The CDR3: CASSLREGRGEQYV. In nucleotides, the CDR3 is TGTGCCAGCAGCTTACGGGAGGGGCGGGGCGAGCAGTACGTC.

The gene calls are TRBV4-1 and TRBJ1-1; D gene ambiguous. This CDR3 is 14 amino acids long. V dropped 3 bases and J dropped 0 bases, with 8 bases sitting between them. In germline, CDR1 is MGHRA, CDR2 YSYEKL. The CDR3 bases are TGCGCCAGCAGCCAGGGCGTCGTGAACACTGAAGCTTTCTTT. Translation: CASSQGVVNTEAFF.

This clonotype was picked up a small number of times. The chain employs TRBV12-3 or TRBV12-4 and TRBJ2-1, with 9 positions matching TRBD2. This CDR3 spans 15 amino acids. Losses at the gene ends were 3 bases for V and 3 bases for J; bases not matched to a gene: 3. As DNA, the CDR3 is TGTGCCAGCAGTTTCACACTAGCGGGCTACAATGAGCAGTTCTTC. Residues: CASSFTLAGYNEQFF.

The rearrangement links TRBV7-9 to TRBJ1-3; no definite D call. CDR3 length: 14 residues. CDR1 SEHNR and CDR2 FQNEAQ come from the germline V gene (reference sequence). Trimming took 5 bases from V and 0 from J, leaving 8 bases between them. DNA for the CDR3: TGTGCCAGCAGCGACCCAGTCTCTGGAAACACCATATATTTT. It encodes CASSDPVSGNTIYF.

The genes are TRBV28 and TRBJ1-2; weak D call: TRBD1 (6 bases). Germline CDR1 and CDR2: MDHEN and SYDVKM. There are 11 residues in the CDR3. The ends were cut back, 8 bases at V and 8 bases at J, with 12 bases in the middle. This chain's CDR3 is CASSEGGGYTF. In DNA, the CDR3 is TGTGCCAGCTCCGAAGGGGGGGGCTACACCTTC.

The chain carries TRBV4-3 and TRBJ2-4; D unresolved. Germline assignment: CDR1 LGHNA and CDR2 YSLEER. V was clipped by 1 base and J by 5 bases, with 6 bases between them. CDR3 length: 13 residues. In DNA form, the CDR3 reads TGCGCCAGCAGCCAAGTCGGTCAAAACATTCAGTACTTC. It codes for CASSQVGQNIQYF.

This sequence joins TRBV30 and TRBJ2-1, with 7 positions matching TRBD2. Trimming cost V 1 base and J 7 bases; bases outside gene matches: 4. CDR3 size: 13 residues. Germline CDR1 reads GTSNPN; CDR2 reads SVGIG (reference sequence). CDR3 DNA: TGTGCCTGGAGTGGTGAGCGGGGAAATGAGCAGTTCTTC. It is translated as CAWSGERGNEQFF.